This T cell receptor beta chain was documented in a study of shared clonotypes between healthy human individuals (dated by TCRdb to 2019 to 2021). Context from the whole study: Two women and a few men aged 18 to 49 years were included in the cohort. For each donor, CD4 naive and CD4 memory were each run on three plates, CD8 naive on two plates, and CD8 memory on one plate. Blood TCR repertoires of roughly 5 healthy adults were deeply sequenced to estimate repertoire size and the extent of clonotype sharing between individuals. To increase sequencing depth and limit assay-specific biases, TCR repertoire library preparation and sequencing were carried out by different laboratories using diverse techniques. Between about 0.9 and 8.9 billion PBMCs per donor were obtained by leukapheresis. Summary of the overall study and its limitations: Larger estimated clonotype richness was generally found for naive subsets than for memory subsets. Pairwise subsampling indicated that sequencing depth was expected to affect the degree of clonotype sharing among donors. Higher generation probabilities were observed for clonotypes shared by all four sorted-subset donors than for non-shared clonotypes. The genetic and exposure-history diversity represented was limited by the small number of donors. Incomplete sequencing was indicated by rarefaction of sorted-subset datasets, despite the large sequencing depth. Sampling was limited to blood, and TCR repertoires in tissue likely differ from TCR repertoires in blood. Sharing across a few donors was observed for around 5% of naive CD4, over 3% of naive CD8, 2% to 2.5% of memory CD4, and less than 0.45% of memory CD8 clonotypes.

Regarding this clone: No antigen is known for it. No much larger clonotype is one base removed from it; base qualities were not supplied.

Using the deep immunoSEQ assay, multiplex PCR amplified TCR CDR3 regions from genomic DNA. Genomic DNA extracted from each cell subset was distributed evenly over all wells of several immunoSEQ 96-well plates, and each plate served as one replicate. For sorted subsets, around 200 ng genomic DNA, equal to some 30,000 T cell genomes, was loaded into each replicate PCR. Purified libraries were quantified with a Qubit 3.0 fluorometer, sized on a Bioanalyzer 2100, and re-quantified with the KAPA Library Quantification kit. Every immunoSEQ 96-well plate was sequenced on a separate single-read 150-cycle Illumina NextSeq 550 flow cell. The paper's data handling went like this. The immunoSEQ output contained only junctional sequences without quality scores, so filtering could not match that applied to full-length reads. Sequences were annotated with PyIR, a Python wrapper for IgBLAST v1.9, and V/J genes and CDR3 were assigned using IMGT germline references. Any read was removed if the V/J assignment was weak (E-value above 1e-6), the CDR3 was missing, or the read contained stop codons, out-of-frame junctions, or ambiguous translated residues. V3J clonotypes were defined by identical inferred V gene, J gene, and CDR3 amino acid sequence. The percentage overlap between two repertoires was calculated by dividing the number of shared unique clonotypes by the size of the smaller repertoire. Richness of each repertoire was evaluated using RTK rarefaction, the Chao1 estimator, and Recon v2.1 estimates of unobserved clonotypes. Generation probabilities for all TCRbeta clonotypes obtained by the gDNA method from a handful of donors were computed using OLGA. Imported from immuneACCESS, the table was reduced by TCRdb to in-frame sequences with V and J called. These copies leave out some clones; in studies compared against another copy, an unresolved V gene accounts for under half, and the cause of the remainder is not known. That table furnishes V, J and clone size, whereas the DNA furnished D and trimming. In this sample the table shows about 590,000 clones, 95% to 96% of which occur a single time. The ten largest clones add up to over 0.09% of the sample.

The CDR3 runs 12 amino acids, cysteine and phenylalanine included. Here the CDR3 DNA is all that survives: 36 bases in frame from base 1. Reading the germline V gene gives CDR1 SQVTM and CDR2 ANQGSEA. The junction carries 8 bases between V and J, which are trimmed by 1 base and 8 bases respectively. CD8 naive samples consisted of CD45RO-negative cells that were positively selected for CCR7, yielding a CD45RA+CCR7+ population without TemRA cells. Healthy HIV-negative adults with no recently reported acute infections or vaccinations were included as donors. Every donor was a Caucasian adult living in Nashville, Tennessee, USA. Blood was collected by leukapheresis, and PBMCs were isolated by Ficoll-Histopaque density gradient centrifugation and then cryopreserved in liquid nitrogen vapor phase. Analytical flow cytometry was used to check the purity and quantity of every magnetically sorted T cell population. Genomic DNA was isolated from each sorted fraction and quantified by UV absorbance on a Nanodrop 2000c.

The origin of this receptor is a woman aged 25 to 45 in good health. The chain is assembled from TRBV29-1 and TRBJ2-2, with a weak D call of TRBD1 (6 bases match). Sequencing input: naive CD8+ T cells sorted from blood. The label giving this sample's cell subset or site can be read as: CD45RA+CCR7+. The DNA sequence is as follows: TGCAGCGTTGAAGGGGGGCGAGGGGAGCTGTTTTTT. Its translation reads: CSVEGGRGELFF.